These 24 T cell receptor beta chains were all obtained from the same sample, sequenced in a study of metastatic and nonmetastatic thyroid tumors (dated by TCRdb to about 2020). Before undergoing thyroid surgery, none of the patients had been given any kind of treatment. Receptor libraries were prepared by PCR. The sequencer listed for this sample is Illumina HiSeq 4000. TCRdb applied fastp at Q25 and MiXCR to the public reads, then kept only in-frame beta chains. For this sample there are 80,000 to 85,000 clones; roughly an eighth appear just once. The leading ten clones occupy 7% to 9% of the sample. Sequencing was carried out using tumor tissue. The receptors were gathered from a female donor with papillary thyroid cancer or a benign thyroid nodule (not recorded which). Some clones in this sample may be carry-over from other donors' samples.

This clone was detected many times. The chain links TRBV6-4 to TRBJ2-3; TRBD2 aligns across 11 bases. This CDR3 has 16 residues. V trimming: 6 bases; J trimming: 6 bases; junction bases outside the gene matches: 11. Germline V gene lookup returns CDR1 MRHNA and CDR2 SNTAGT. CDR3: CASSELAGDGDDTQYF. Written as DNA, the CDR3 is TGTGCCAGCAGCGAACTAGCGGGAGACGGGGATGATACGCAGTATTTT.

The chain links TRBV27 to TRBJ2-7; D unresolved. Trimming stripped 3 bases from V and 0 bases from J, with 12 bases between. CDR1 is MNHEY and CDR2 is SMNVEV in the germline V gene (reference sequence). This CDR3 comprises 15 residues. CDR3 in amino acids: CASSLTLTFSYEQYF. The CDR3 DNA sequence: TGTGCCAGCAGTTTGACCCTTACATTCTCCTACGAGCAGTACTTC.

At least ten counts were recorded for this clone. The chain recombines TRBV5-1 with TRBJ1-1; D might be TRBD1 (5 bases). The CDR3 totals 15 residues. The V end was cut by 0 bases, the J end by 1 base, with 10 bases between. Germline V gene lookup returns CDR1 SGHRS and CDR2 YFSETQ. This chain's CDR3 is CASSLAGIKNTEAFF. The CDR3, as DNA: TGCGCCAGCAGCTTGGCAGGGATCAAGAACACTGAAGCTTTCTTT.

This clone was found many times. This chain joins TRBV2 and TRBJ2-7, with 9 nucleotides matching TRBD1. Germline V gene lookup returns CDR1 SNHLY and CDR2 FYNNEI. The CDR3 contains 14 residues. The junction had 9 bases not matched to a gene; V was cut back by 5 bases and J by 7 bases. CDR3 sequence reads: CASSRGTGRYEQYF. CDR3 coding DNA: TGTGCCAGCAGTCGGGGGACAGGGAGGTATGAGCAGTACTTC.

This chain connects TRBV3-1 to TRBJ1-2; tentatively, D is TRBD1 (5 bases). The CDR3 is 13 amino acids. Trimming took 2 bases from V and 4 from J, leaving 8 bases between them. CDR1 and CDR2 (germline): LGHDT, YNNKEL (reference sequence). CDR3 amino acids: CASSQPGAYGYTF. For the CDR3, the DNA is TGTGCCAGCAGCCAACCCGGGGCCTATGGCTACACCTTC. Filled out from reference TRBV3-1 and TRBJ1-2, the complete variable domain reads DTAVSQTPKYLVTQMGNDKSIKCEQNLGHDTMYWYKQDSKKFLKIMFSYNNKELIINETVPNRFSPKSPDKAHLNLHINSLELGDSAVYFCASSQPGAYGYTFGSGTRLTVV.

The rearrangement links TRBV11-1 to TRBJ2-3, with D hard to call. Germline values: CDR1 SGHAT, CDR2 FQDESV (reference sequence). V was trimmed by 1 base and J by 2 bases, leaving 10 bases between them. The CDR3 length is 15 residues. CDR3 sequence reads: CASSLEVGFTDTQYF. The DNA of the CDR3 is TGTGCCAGCAGCTTAGAGGTCGGGTTCACAGATACGCAGTATTTT.

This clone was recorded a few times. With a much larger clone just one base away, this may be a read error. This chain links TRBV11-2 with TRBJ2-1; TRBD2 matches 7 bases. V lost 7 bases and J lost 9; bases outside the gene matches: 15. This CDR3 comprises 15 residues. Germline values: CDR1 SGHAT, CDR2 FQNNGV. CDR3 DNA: TGTGCCAGCACCCGGGAGGCGCCCTCGTGTGGTGAGCAGTTCTTC. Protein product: CASTREAPSCGEQFF.

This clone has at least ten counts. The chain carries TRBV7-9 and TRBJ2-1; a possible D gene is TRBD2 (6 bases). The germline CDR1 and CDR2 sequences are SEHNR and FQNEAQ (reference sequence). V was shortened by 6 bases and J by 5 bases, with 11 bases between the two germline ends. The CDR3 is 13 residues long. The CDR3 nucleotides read TGTGCCAGCAGTCCGACTAGGAACAATGAGCAGTTCTTC. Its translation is CASSPTRNNEQFF.

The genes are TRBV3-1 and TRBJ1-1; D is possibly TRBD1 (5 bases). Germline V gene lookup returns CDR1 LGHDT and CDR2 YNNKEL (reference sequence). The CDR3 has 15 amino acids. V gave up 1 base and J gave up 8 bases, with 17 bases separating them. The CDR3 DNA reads TGTGCCAGCAGCCAAGGGGGGAGTGGATCAGGGGAAGCTTTCTTT. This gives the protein CASSQGGSGSGEAFF.

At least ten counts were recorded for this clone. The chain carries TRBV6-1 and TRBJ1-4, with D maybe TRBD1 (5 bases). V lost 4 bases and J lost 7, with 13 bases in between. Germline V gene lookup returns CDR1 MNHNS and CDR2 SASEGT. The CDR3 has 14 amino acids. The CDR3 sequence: CASSARVGAEKLFF. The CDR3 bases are TGTGCCAGCAGTGCCAGGGTCGGGGCTGAAAAACTGTTTTTT.

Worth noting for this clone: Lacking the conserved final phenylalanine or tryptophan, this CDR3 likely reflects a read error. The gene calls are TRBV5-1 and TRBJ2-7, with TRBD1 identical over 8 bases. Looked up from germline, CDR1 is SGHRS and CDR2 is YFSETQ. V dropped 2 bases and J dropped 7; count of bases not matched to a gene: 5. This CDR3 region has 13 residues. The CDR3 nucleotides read TGCGCCAGCAGCTTAAGACAGGGGCCAGAGCAGTACTTA. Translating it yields CASSLRQGPEQYL.

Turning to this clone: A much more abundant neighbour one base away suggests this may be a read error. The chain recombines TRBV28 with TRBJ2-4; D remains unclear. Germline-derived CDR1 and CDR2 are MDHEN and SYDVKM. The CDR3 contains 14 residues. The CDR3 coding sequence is TGTGCCAGCAGTTTGGAAGGGTCCAAAAACATTAAGTACTTC. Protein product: CASSLEGSKNIKYF.

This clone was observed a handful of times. The CDR3, as DNA: TGCGCCAGCAGCACCCGTGGGGGGGGCGCCCTGCTCCAAGAGACCCAGTACTTC. Residues: CASSTRGGGALLQETQYF. The chain combines TRBV5-1 with TRBJ2-5, with a possible D match to TRBD2 (7 bases). V lost 4 bases and J lost 1, with 23 bases in between. The germline CDR1 and CDR2 sequences are SGHRS and YFSETQ. This CDR3 has 18 residues.

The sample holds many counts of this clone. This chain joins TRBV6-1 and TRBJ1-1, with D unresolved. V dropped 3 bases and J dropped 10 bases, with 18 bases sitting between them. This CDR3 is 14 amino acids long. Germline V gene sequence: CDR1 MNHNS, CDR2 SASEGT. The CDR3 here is CASSEPTPVDGAFF. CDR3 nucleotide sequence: TGTGCCAGCAGTGAGCCGACCCCCGTGGATGGAGCTTTCTTT.

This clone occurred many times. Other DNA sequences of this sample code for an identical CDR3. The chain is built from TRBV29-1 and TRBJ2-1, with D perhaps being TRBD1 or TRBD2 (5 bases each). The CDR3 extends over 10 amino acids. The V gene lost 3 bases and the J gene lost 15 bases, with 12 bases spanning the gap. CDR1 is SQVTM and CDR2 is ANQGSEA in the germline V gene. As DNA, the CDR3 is TGCAGCGTTGAGTTGAGGGGCTCGTTCTTC. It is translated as CSVELRGSFF.

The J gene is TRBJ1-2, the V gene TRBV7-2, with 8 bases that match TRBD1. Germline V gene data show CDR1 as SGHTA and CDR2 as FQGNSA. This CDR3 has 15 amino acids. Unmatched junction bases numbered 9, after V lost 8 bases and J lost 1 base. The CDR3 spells CASGDQGAINYGYTF. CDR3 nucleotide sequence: TGTGCCAGCGGCGACCAGGGGGCTATTAACTATGGCTACACCTTC.

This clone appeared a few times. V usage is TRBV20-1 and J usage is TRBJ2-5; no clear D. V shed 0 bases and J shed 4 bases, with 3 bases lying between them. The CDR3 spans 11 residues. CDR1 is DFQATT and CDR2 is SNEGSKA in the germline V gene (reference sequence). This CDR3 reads CSARDLETQYF. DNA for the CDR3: TGCAGTGCTAGAGATCTAGAGACCCAGTACTTC.

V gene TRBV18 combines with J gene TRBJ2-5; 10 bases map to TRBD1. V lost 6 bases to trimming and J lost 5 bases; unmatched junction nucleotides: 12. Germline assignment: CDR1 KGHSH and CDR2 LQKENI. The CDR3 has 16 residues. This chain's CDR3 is CASSTRDRGLGETQYF. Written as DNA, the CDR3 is TGTGCCAGCTCCACGCGGGACAGGGGCCTCGGGGAGACCCAGTACTTC.

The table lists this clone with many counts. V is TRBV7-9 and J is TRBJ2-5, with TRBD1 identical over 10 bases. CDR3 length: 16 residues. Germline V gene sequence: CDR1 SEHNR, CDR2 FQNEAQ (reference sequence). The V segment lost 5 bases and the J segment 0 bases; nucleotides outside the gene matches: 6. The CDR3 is CASSPRDRGNQETQYF. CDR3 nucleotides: TGTGCCAGCAGCCCCCGGGACAGGGGAAACCAAGAGACCCAGTACTTC.

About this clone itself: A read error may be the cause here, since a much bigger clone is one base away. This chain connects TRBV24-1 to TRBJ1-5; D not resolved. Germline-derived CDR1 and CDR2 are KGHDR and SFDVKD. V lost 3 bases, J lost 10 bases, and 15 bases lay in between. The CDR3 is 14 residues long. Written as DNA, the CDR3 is TGTGCCACCAGTGATCGCGCTTACGGTCATCCCCAGCATTTT. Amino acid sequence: CATSDRAYGHPQHF.

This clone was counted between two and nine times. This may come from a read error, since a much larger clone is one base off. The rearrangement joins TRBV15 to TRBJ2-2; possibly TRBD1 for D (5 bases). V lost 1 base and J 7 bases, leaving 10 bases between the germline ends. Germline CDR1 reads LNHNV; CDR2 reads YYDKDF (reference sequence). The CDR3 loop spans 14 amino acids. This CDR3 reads CATSRVQGIGELFF. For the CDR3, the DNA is TGTGCCACCAGCAGAGTGCAGGGTATCGGGGAGCTGTTTTTT.

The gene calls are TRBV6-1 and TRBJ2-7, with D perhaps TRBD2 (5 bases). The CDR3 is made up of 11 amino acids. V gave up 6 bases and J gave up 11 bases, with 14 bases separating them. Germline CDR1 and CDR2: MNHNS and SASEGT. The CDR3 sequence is CASSEDWWKYF. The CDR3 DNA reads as TGTGCCAGCAGCGAGGACTGGTGGAAGTACTTC.

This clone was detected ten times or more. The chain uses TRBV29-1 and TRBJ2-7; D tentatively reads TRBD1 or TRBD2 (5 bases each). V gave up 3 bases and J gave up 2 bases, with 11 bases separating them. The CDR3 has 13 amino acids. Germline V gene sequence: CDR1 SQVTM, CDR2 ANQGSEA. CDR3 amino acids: CSVEWGNTYEQYF. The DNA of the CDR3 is TGCAGCGTTGAGTGGGGGAATACCTACGAGCAGTACTTC.

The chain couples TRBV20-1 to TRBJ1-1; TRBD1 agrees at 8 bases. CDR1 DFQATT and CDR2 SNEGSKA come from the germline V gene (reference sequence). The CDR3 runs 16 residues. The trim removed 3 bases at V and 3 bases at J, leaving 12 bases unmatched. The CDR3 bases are TGCAGTGCTAGGAATTCCGGACAGGGCCCTTACACTGAAGCTTTCTTT. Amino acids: CSARNSGQGPYTEAFF.